This T cell receptor beta chain stems from a study of CD4 T cell repertoires in COVID-19. The overall study: Relabeled CFSE-low cells, IL-2-expanded for approximately 9 days, met spikes from other coronaviruses. Broader study findings: Some SARS-CoV-2 clonotypes, between about 7 and 27%, recurred in SARS-CoV and/or HKU1 cultures. Two or all three memory subsets shared several highly expanded SARS-CoV-2-reactive clonotypes.

Recombinant SARS-CoV-2 spike or nucleoprotein, presented by autologous monocytes, stimulated the CFSE-labeled cells. By share of the sample, this clone is medium-sized. The antigen is not known. V was clipped by 5 bases and J by 5 bases, with 21 bases between them. This CDR3 comprises 16 residues. CDR1 MNHEY and CDR2 SVGEGT come from the germline V gene. Repertoires were generated with immunoSEQ multiplex PCR, while TCRdb's copy carries only in-frame clones and drops some. The table includes more than 450 clones, about 24% detected once. Sequencing used central memory CD4+ T cells, cultured in vitro, obtained after recovery from COVID-19. The V and J genes are TRBV6-2 or TRBV6-3 and TRBJ1-2; weak D call: TRBD1 (6 bases). This receptor was identified in a human donor who had COVID-19. The CDR3 is CASSHYGERGAYGYTF. In DNA form, the CDR3 reads TGTGCCAGCAGTCACTACGGAGAGCGGGGGGCTTATGGCTACACCTTC.